These T cell receptor beta chains were read from a single sample in a study of control samples from healthy donors and cancer patients. Data came from immunoSEQ multiplex PCR; TCRdb stores just in-frame clones and leaves some out. The table lists roughly 400,000 clones, 75% to 95% of them singletons. Input material: PBMCs. These receptors were collected from a man aged 40-50 years with head and neck cancer. CDR3s include the opening cysteine and the closing phenylalanine or tryptophan. D genes are given only for firm matches. The listing skips clone size in some rows; elsewhere it reads once, few, many or a size class.

v_call	cdr3_length	d_call	j_call	clone_size	cdr3_aa	cdr3_nt
TRBV6-2/TRBV6-3	11	.	TRBJ1-1	.	CASSDGTKAFF	TGTGCCAGCAGCGACGGGACAAAAGCTTTCTTT
TRBV27	12	.	TRBJ1-1	.	CASSFSGTEAFF	TGTGCCAGCAGTTTCAGCGGTACTGAAGCTTTCTTT
TRBV19	15	.	TRBJ1-2	.	CASTREPGVNYGYTF	TGTGCCAGTACCCGTGAGCCGGGGGTTAACTATGGCTACACCTTC
TRBV18	14	.	TRBJ1-1	.	CASSPSKGIAEAFF	TGTGCCAGCTCACCAAGTAAGGGGATTGCTGAAGCTTTCTTT
TRBV7-9	13	.	TRBJ1-5	few	CASSLNSNQPQHF	TGTGCCAGCAGCTTGAATAGCAATCAGCCCCAGCATTTT
TRBV19	14	TRBD1	TRBJ1-2	once	CASSILRDSYGYTF	TGTGCCAGTTCGATACTCCGGGACAGCTATGGCTACACCTTC
TRBV7-8	14	TRBD1	TRBJ2-7	few	CASSSRDRVMLAYF	TGTGCCAGCAGCTCCCGGGACAGGGTAATGTTGGCGTACTTC
TRBV7-9	15	.	TRBJ1-1	.	CASSLLGGMNTEAFF	TGTGCCAGCAGCTTATTAGGGGGGATGAACACTGAAGCTTTCTTT
TRBV7-2	13	.	TRBJ2-5	.	CASSRKGGETQYF	TGTGCCAGCAGCCGAAAGGGGGGAGAGACCCAGTACTTC
TRBV15	17	TRBD1	TRBJ1-3	.	CATSGGTGDNSGNTIYF	TGTGCCACCAGCGGAGGGACAGGGGATAATTCTGGAAACACCATATATTTT
TRBV5-7	15	.	TRBJ1-5	few	CASSLEDGSNQPQHF	TGTGCCAGCAGCTTGGAGGACGGTAGCAATCAGCCCCAGCATTTT
TRBV3-1/TRBV3-2	15	.	TRBJ2-2	.	CASSQGAINTGELFF	TGTGCCAGCAGCCAAGGTGCGATTAACACCGGGGAGCTGTTTTTT
TRBV14	17	TRBD2	TRBJ2-7	.	CASSQPTSGGFPYEQYF	TGTGCCAGCAGCCAGCCCACTAGCGGGGGTTTTCCCTACGAGCAGTACTTC
TRBV29-1	12	.	TRBJ2-4	.	CSGSLDQNIQYF	TGCAGCGGCTCCTTAGACCAAAACATTCAGTACTTC
TRBV27	12	TRBD1	TRBJ1-4	.	CASSYRGEKLFF	TGTGCCAGCAGTTACAGGGGTGAAAAACTGTTTTTT
TRBV27	20	.	TRBJ2-7	.	CASSSTTPGRHLRDSYEQYF	TGTGCCAGCAGCTCCACCACCCCGGGACGGCACCTGAGAGACTCCTACGAGCAGTACTTC
TRBV19	14	.	TRBJ2-3	.	CASSIDRRADTQYF	TGTGCCAGTAGTATAGACAGGAGGGCAGATACGCAGTATTTT
TRBV4-1	16	TRBD1	TRBJ2-3	.	CASSQGRDRYTDTQYF	TGCGCCAGCAGCCAGGGCCGGGACAGATACACAGATACGCAGTATTTT
TRBV19	14	.	TRBJ1-2	.	CASSIGHKAEGYTF	TGTGCCAGTAGTATAGGTCACAAGGCGGAGGGCTACACCTTC
TRBV3-1/TRBV3-2	17	.	TRBJ2-3	.	CASSQDRGGAGTDTQYF	TGTGCCAGCAGCCAAGATCGTGGGGGAGCAGGCACAGATACGCAGTATTTT
TRBV7-3	16	TRBD2	TRBJ2-3	once	CASSLIGGLGTDTQYF	TGTGCCAGCAGCTTAATCGGGGGGTTAGGTACAGATACGCAGTATTTT
TRBV27	14	.	TRBJ2-1	.	CASSLGYSYNEQFF	TGTGCCAGCAGTTTAGGTTATTCCTACAATGAGCAGTTCTTC
TRBV27	13	.	TRBJ1-1	.	CASSFQGNTEAFF	TGTGCCAGCAGTTTTCAGGGGAACACTGAAGCTTTCTTT
TRBV4-1	16	.	TRBJ2-7	.	CASSQDGNGLGYEQYF	TGCGCCAGCAGCCAAGATGGGAACGGGCTGGGCTACGAGCAGTACTTC
TRBV28	18	.	TRBJ1-5	.	CASSAARGVGSLGQPQHF	TGTGCCAGCAGTGCCGCCAGGGGAGTGGGGTCGTTGGGACAGCCCCAGCATTTT
TRBV19	16	.	TRBJ2-2	once	CASSTSGTKNTGELFF	TGTGCCAGTAGTACATCCGGGACAAAGAACACCGGGGAGCTGTTTTTT
TRBV29-1	13	.	TRBJ1-1	.	CSDYGGPNTEAFF	TGCAGCGATTATGGGGGGCCGAACACTGAAGCTTTCTTT
TRBV6-5	14	.	TRBJ2-7	.	CASSYGQGIYEQYF	TGTGCCAGCAGTTACGGCCAGGGGATCTACGAGCAGTACTTC
TRBV13	18	.	TRBJ1-1	.	CASSVMPPGGPMNTEAFF	TGTGCCAGCAGCGTTATGCCCCCGGGGGGGCCCATGAACACTGAAGCTTTCTTT
TRBV12-3/TRBV12-4	12	.	TRBJ2-1	.	CASSFKVHEQFF	TGTGCCAGCAGTTTCAAGGTCCATGAGCAGTTCTTC
TRBV6-1	15	TRBD1	TRBJ2-7	.	CASSSTGTAPYEQYF	TGTGCCAGCAGCTCGACCGGGACAGCGCCCTACGAGCAGTACTTC
TRBV19	15	.	TRBJ1-6	.	CASHPGTAYNSPLHF	TGTGCCAGCCATCCCGGAACCGCTTACAATTCACCCCTCCACTTT
TRBV5-5	15	TRBD2	TRBJ2-7	.	CASSMTSGLTYEQYF	TGTGCCAGCAGCATGACTAGCGGCCTAACCTACGAGCAGTACTTC
TRBV28	14	.	TRBJ1-6	.	CASSLFGQNSPLHF	TGTGCCAGCAGTTTATTTGGACAGAATTCACCCCTCCACTTT
TRBV5-1	20	TRBD2	TRBJ2-3	.	CASSPRRTSGRAEGTDTQYF	TGCGCCAGCAGCCCACGCCGGACTAGCGGGAGGGCCGAGGGCACAGATACGCAGTATTTT
TRBV20-1	13	.	TRBJ2-7	few	CSASGTRGSEQYF	TGCAGTGCTAGTGGTACTCGGGGCTCCGAGCAGTACTTC
TRBV2	15	TRBD1	TRBJ2-7	.	CASRGDRTLIHEQYF	TGTGCCAGCAGGGGGGACAGAACTCTTATCCACGAGCAGTACTTC
TRBV28	11	.	TRBJ1-6	.	CASSLRETLHF	TGTGCCAGCAGCCTGCGCGAGACCCTCCACTTT
TRBV11-2	18	TRBD1	TRBJ1-5	.	CASSLDAYRGTSNQPQHF	TGTGCCAGCAGCTTAGACGCGTACAGGGGAACTAGCAATCAGCCCCAGCATTTT
TRBV10-3	16	TRBD2	TRBJ2-2	.	CAISERGGSNTGELFF	TGTGCCATCAGTGAGCGCGGGGGGTCGAACACCGGGGAGCTGTTTTTT
TRBV9	16	.	TRBJ1-1	.	CASSPEPGAVNTEAFF	TGTGCCAGCAGCCCCGAGCCGGGAGCGGTGAACACTGAAGCTTTCTTT
TRBV5-1	16	.	TRBJ2-1	.	CASSPADLSSYNEQFF	TGCGCCAGCAGCCCAGCCGACCTGAGCTCCTACAATGAGCAGTTCTTC
TRBV7-9	14	.	TRBJ1-3	.	CASSLPGSGNTIYF	TGTGCCAGCAGCTTACCAGGCTCTGGAAACACCATATATTTT
TRBV30	17	.	TRBJ1-6	.	CAWSVPYDLRGNSPLHF	TGTGCCTGGAGTGTACCCTATGACCTTAGGGGTAATTCACCCCTCCACTTT
TRBV30	13	.	TRBJ2-3	once	CAWDSGGTDTQYF	TGTGCCTGGGACTCAGGGGGGACAGATACGCAGTATTTT
TRBV6-5	14	.	TRBJ2-6	.	CASSYSAGDGVLTF	TGTGCCAGCAGTTACTCTGCAGGGGATGGCGTCCTGACTTTC
TRBV24-1	16	TRBD1	TRBJ2-2	.	CATSDPGQGNTGELFF	TGTGCCACCAGTGATCCGGGACAGGGGAACACCGGGGAGCTGTTTTTT
TRBV9	15	.	TRBJ2-5	.	CASSNTRQGTGAQYF	TGTGCCAGCAGCAATACTCGACAGGGAACGGGGGCCCAGTACTTC
TRBV6-5	15	.	TRBJ2-5	.	CASSYRGHSQETQYF	TGTGCCAGCAGTTACCGCGGACATAGCCAAGAGACCCAGTACTTC
TRBV13	16	.	TRBJ2-7	.	CASSLGVGRGNHEQYF	TGTGCCAGCAGCTTAGGCGTAGGTCGGGGGAACCACGAGCAGTACTTC
TRBV19	16	.	TRBJ2-1	.	CASSIRVDSRYNEQFF	TGTGCCAGTAGTATAAGGGTGGACAGTAGGTACAATGAGCAGTTCTTC
TRBV6-5	15	.	TRBJ2-3	once	CASNQVGGSTDTQYF	TGTGCCAGCAACCAGGTTGGAGGGAGCACAGATACGCAGTATTTT
TRBV7-3	13	.	TRBJ2-5	.	CASSRGAQETQYF	TGTGCCAGCAGCCGAGGGGCCCAAGAGACCCAGTACTTC